This T cell receptor beta chain was identified in a study of T-cell reconstitution after alpha-beta-depleted transplantation in children. The CDR3 is made up of 17 amino acids. Trimming at V came to 4 bases and at J to 4 bases, leaving 11 bases not matched to a gene. The germline V gene has CDR1 MNHEY and CDR2 SMNVEV (reference sequence). The table lists this clonotype with many counts. Its antigen is undetermined. Study-wide results and caveats: Newly made T cells mostly supplied T-cell counts and diversity one year after transplant. The high TCRbeta diversity at day 60 in some patients came from surviving recipient T cells and thymic progenitors. Two months or so post-transplant, alpha-beta T cells reportedly derived from several hundred expanded graft clones.

For TCRbeta, the library was prepared with unique molecular identifiers. One entry per CDR3 protein, called by TCRdb with MiXCR from the PCR reads. This sample has 490,000 or so distinct CDR3 sequences, with more than 9% found just once. Source: PBMCs, taken before TCRalphabeta/CD19-depleted stem cell transplant. This TCR came from a child under 10 years old with inherited bone marrow failure, due to receive a stem cell transplant. The rearrangement links TRBV27 to TRBJ2-2, with 8 bases fitting TRBD2. The CDR3 loop is CASSWIAGSVGTGELFF. The CDR3 DNA is TGTGCCAGCAGTTGGATAGCGGGATCGGTGGGCACCGGGGAGCTGTTTTTT.